A selection of T cell receptor beta chains follows, all from one sample in a study of cytomegalovirus exposure and HLA in healthy donors. The data were produced by immunoSEQ multiplex PCR, yet TCRdb's version contains in-frame clones alone and is incomplete. The sample contains 150,000 to 200,000 clones, around 81% of which appear only once. Sequenced sample: PBMCs. These receptors came from a woman aged 35 to 49 in good health and CMV-seronegative. The CDR3 runs from the conserved cysteine through the conserved F or W. A D gene is named only where the DNA matches it firmly. Clone size, where shown, is once, few, many, or a class for clones that have expanded.

j_call v_call d_call clone_size cdr3_aa cdr3_nt
TRBJ2-7 TRBV6-6 . . CASRGAQQGNEQYF TGTGCCAGCAGGGGGGCTCAGCAGGGAAACGAGCAGTACTTC
TRBJ2-7 TRBV10-3 . . CAIRPSVASYEQYF TGTGCCATCAGACCGTCGGTCGCGTCCTACGAGCAGTACTTC
TRBJ2-1 TRBV27 TRBD2 . CASSPQGLGGNEQFF TGTGCCAGCAGCCCCCAGGGACTAGGGGGGAATGAGCAGTTCTTC
TRBJ1-1 TRBV18 TRBD1 . CASSPSGTANTEAFF TGTGCCAGCTCACCAAGTGGGACAGCGAACACTGAAGCTTTCTTT
TRBJ2-3 TRBV5-1 TRBD1 . CASSPTGLMRRYTDTQYF TGCGCCAGCAGCCCGACAGGGTTAATGAGAAGGTACACAGATACGCAGTATTTT
TRBJ2-5 TRBV18 . . CASSRQETQYF TGTGCCAGCTCTCGGCAAGAGACCCAGTACTTC
TRBJ1-1 TRBV10-3 . . CAISYRDTDTEAFF TGTGCCATCAGTTACCGGGACACAGACACTGAAGCTTTCTTT
TRBJ2-3 TRBV14 TRBD2 . CASSRLDTSDTQYF TGTGCCAGCAGTCGACTAGATACTAGCGACACGCAGTATTTT
TRBJ1-2 TRBV21-1 . . CASSTKAVYSRCGYTF TGTGCCAGCAGCACCAAGGCGGTCTATAGTAGGTGTGGCTACACCTTC
TRBJ1-5 TRBV2 . . CASSVAEGGNQPQHF TGTGCCAGCAGTGTTGCGGAAGGGGGCAATCAGCCCCAGCATTTT
TRBJ2-2 TRBV7-2 . few CASSLGWETGELFF TGTGCCAGCAGCTTAGGCTGGGAGACCGGGGAGCTGTTTTTT
TRBJ1-2 TRBV28 . . CASQGGVDYGYTF TGTGCCAGCCAGGGAGGGGTCGACTATGGCTACACCTTC
TRBJ2-3 TRBV28 TRBD2 . CASSLAGGTDTQYF TGTGCCAGCAGCCTAGCGGGAGGCACAGATACGCAGTATTTT
TRBJ1-1 TRBV5-1 . . CASSLSPGEWSEAFF TGCGCCAGCAGCTTGAGCCCAGGGGAGTGGTCTGAAGCTTTCTTT
TRBJ2-2 TRBV11-1 . once CASSSPVNTGELFF TGTGCCAGCAGCTCTCCAGTTAACACCGGGGAGCTGTTTTTT
TRBJ2-3 TRBV5-1 . . CASSFGVSTDTQYF TGCGCCAGCAGCTTCGGAGTGAGCACAGATACGCAGTATTTT
TRBJ1-4 TRBV19 TRBD1 . CASQLPGQGNEKLFF TGTGCCAGTCAACTCCCGGGACAGGGGAATGAAAAACTGTTTTTT
TRBJ1-4 TRBV6-5 . . CASSRKPATNEKLFF TGTGCCAGCAGCCGCAAGCCCGCAACTAATGAAAAACTGTTTTTT
TRBJ2-2 TRBV6-5 . . CASSYEDTGELFF TGTGCCAGCAGTTACGAGGACACCGGGGAGCTGTTTTTT
TRBJ2-3 TRBV5-1 TRBD2 few CASSVSSGTDPDTQYF TGCGCCAGCAGCGTCTCTAGCGGGACCGACCCAGATACGCAGTATTTT
TRBJ1-4 TRBV19 . . CASNFLGGNEKLFF TGTGCCAGTAATTTCCTGGGGGGTAATGAAAAACTGTTTTTT
TRBJ2-6 TRBV27 . . CASSLDTGANVLTF TGTGCCAGCAGCCTTGACACTGGGGCCAACGTCCTGACTTTC
TRBJ2-1 TRBV6-1 . . CASSEAARGNNEQFF TGTGCCAGCAGTGAAGCAGCCCGAGGGAACAATGAGCAGTTCTTC